These T cell receptor beta chains were read from a single sample in a study of T cells in localized non-small cell lung cancer. Data came from immunoSEQ multiplex PCR; TCRdb stores just in-frame clones and leaves some out. The sample shows about 22,000 clones, about nine tenths of them seen only once. The sequencing used PBMCs, collected before any cancer treatment. These TCRs come from a man between 40 and 69 years old with stage II squamous cell lung carcinoma. Each CDR3 is given with its conserved first and last residue. D genes are given only for firm matches. Clone size is shown for a subset of rows, as once, few, many or a class of expanded clone.

V	J	size	D	CDR3	DNA
TRBV2	TRBJ2-4	-	-	CASSESEGNIQYF	TGTGCCAGCAGTGAATCAGAAGGCAACATTCAGTACTTC
TRBV6-5	TRBJ2-7	-	-	CASSYSYSYEQYF	TGTGCCAGCAGTTACTCTTACTCCTACGAGCAGTACTTC
TRBV9	TRBJ2-7	-	-	CASSVGVDGSYEQYF	TGTGCCAGCAGCGTAGGGGTGGACGGCTCCTACGAGCAGTACTTC
TRBV6-4	TRBJ2-2	once	-	CASSDDPTGELFF	TGTGCCAGCAGTGATGATCCCACCGGGGAGCTGTTTTTT
TRBV4-3	TRBJ2-7	-	-	CASSQDLARRYEQYF	TGCGCCAGCAGCCAAGATCTCGCCAGGAGGTACGAGCAGTACTTC
TRBV10-1	TRBJ2-1	-	-	CASSESGWDNEQFF	TGCGCCAGCAGTGAGTCTGGATGGGACAATGAGCAGTTCTTC
TRBV5-1	TRBJ1-4	-	TRBD1	CASSLAGGDEKLFF	TGCGCCAGCAGCTTGGCAGGGGGAGATGAAAAACTGTTTTTT
TRBV5-5	TRBJ1-5	few	TRBD1	CASSLQGYQPQHF	TGTGCCAGCAGCTTACAGGGGTATCAGCCCCAGCATTTT
TRBV28	TRBJ1-1	-	-	CASSPPIGAEAFF	TGTGCCAGCAGTCCTCCGATAGGGGCTGAAGCTTTCTTT
TRBV27	TRBJ2-3	-	-	CASAHPGADTQYF	TGTGCCAGCGCTCACCCTGGGGCAGATACGCAGTATTTT
TRBV6-5	TRBJ1-3	-	TRBD1	CASSYSTGGAGYTIYF	TGTGCCAGCAGCTACTCGACAGGGGGCGCAGGGTACACCATATATTTT
TRBV10-3	TRBJ1-5	-	-	CAISAQDGLNQPQHF	TGTGCCATCAGTGCCCAGGACGGTCTCAATCAGCCCCAGCATTTT
TRBV6-5	TRBJ1-3	once	-	CASSLGGSGNTIYF	TGTGCCAGCAGCCTAGGTGGCTCTGGAAACACCATATATTTT
TRBV7-2	TRBJ2-4	-	-	CASSQTTWGKNIQYF	TGTGCCAGCAGCCAAACCACGTGGGGCAAAAACATTCAGTACTTC
TRBV5-4	TRBJ1-5	-	-	CASSQDKGSGDQPQHF	TGTGCCAGCAGCCAAGATAAAGGGTCAGGGGATCAGCCCCAGCATTTT
TRBV27	TRBJ2-3	once	-	CASSFSRESTDTQYF	TGTGCCAGCAGTTTCTCCCGAGAGAGCACAGATACGCAGTATTTT
TRBV7-9	TRBJ1-5	-	TRBD1	CASSPQGDQPQHF	TGTGCCAGCAGCCCACAGGGGGATCAGCCCCAGCATTTT
TRBV9	TRBJ2-1	-	TRBD2	CASSPGTSGRRPFTNEQFF	TGTGCCAGCAGCCCCGGGACTAGCGGGAGGCGACCCTTCACAAATGAGCAGTTCTTC
TRBV2	TRBJ1-1	once	-	CARKVGTEAFF	TGTGCCAGAAAAGTGGGCACTGAAGCTTTCTTT
TRBV30	TRBJ1-5	-	-	CAWSVVGNQPQHF	TGTGCCTGGAGTGTGGTAGGGAATCAGCCCCAGCATTTT
TRBV28	TRBJ1-4	-	TRBD1	CASRLQGGGEKLFF	TGTGCCAGCAGACTACAGGGGGGAGGGGAAAAACTGTTTTTT
TRBV7-2	TRBJ2-5	-	-	CASSPNRMRQETQYF	TGTGCCAGCAGCCCCAACAGGATGAGGCAAGAGACCCAGTACTTC
TRBV10-1	TRBJ1-5	few	-	CASSAGENQPQHF	TGCGCCAGCAGTGCAGGGGAGAATCAGCCCCAGCATTTT
TRBV28	TRBJ2-2	-	-	CASCRGGEGTGELFF	TGTGCCAGCTGCCGTGGGGGTGAAGGGACCGGGGAGCTGTTTTTT
TRBV7-2	TRBJ2-2	-	TRBD1	CASSLAGTGGTGELFF	TGTGCCAGCAGCTTAGCTGGGACAGGGGGGACCGGGGAGCTGTTTTTT
TRBV5-8	TRBJ1-2	once	-	CASSLGQLYGYTF	TGTGCCAGCAGCTTGGGTCAGCTCTATGGCTACACCTTC
TRBV7-9	TRBJ2-1	-	-	CASSLDGEHEQFF	TGTGCCAGCAGCTTAGATGGGGAGCATGAGCAGTTCTTC
TRBV11-2	TRBJ2-7	-	-	CASNPQPESYEQYF	TGTGCCAGCAACCCTCAACCGGAATCCTACGAGCAGTACTTC
TRBV10-1	TRBJ1-1	-	-	CASSAGQNTEAFF	TGCGCCAGCAGTGCTGGACAGAACACTGAAGCTTTCTTT
TRBV28	TRBJ2-2	-	-	CASLGRRSSGELFF	TGTGCCAGCTTGGGCAGAAGGAGTTCCGGGGAGCTGTTTTTT